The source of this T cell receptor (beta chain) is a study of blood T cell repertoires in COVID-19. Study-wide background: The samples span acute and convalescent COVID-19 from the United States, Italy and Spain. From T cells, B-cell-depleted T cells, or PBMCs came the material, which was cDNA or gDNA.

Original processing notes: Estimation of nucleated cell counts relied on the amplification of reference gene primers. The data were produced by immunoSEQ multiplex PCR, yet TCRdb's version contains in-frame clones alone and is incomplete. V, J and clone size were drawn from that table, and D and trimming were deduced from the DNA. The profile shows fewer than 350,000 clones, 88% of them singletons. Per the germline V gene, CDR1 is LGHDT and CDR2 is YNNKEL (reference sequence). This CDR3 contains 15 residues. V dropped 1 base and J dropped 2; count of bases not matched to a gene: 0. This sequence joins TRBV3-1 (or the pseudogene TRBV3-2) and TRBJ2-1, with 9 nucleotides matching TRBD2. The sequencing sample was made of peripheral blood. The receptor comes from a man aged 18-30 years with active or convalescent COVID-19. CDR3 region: CASSQASGAYNEQFF. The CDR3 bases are TGTGCCAGCAGCCAAGCTAGCGGGGCCTACAATGAGCAGTTCTTC.